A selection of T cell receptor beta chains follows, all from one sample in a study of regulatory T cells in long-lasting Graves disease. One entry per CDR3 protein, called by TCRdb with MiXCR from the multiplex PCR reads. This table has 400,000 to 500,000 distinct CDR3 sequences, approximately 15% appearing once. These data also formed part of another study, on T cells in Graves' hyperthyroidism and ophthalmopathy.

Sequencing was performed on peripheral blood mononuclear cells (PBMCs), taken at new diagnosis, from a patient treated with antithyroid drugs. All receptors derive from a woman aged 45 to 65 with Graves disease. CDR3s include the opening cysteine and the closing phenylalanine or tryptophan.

cdr3_aa: CASRSSGRTYEQYF; j_call: TRBJ2-7; v_call: TRBV5-1
cdr3_aa: CASGTSGRTETQYF; j_call: TRBJ2-5; v_call: TRBV5-1
cdr3_aa: CSAPRIAGAREQYF; j_call: TRBJ2-7; v_call: TRBV20-1
cdr3_aa: CASSYQTENTEAFF; j_call: TRBJ1-1; v_call: TRBV12-3/TRBV12-4
cdr3_aa: CAGPAGINYGYTF; j_call: TRBJ1-2; v_call: TRBV7-3
cdr3_aa: CASSGGAGAPSTDTQYF; j_call: TRBJ2-3; v_call: TRBV5-1
cdr3_aa: CASSLLRGGGYTF; j_call: TRBJ1-2; v_call: TRBV28
cdr3_aa: CASSYSRGSSYNSPLHF; j_call: TRBJ1-6; v_call: TRBV6-5
cdr3_aa: CASRPITGTSGSGALNEQFF; j_call: TRBJ2-1; v_call: TRBV19
cdr3_aa: CASSDPSVGDTQYF; j_call: TRBJ2-3; v_call: TRBV7-2
cdr3_aa: CASSQDGHMNTEAFF; j_call: TRBJ1-1; v_call: TRBV4-1
cdr3_aa: CASSEEGEPYYGYTF; j_call: TRBJ1-2; v_call: TRBV9
cdr3_aa: CAIQGIIQNEQFF; j_call: TRBJ2-1; v_call: TRBV10-3
cdr3_aa: CASSYSARDGYGYTF; j_call: TRBJ1-2; v_call: TRBV6-2/TRBV6-3
cdr3_aa: CASSLRTGASQETQYF; j_call: TRBJ2-5; v_call: TRBV7-8
cdr3_aa: CASSDTGSNTEAFF; j_call: TRBJ1-1; v_call: TRBV6-1
cdr3_aa: CAIRQIRLYTEAFF; j_call: TRBJ1-1; v_call: TRBV28
cdr3_aa: CAISGQGAGMNTEAFF; j_call: TRBJ1-1; v_call: TRBV10-3
cdr3_aa: CASSTAGQGAIGANVLTF; j_call: TRBJ2-6; v_call: TRBV28
cdr3_aa: CASSLPDSSEAFF; j_call: TRBJ1-1; v_call: TRBV28
cdr3_aa: CASSQEAPLSGNTIYF; j_call: TRBJ1-3; v_call: TRBV3-1
cdr3_aa: CASKRTSGSRSYEQYF; j_call: TRBJ2-7; v_call: TRBV6-1
cdr3_aa: CASSTTSGTDLYSNQPQHF; j_call: TRBJ1-5; v_call: TRBV28
cdr3_aa: CASSRDPSGQPQHF; j_call: TRBJ1-5; v_call: TRBV5-1
cdr3_aa: CSAGTGGFTGGPNEQFF; j_call: TRBJ2-1; v_call: TRBV29-1
cdr3_aa: CASSPNPLGQGFNTEAFF; j_call: TRBJ1-1; v_call: TRBV2